The clone carrying this T cell receptor beta chain was seen only once. These data come from a study of blood T cell repertoires in COVID-19. Germline V gives CDR1 SGDLS, CDR2 YYNGEE. V shed 0 bases and J shed 1 base, with 10 bases lying between them. This CDR3 spans 15 amino acids. Sequencing was performed with immunoSEQ multiplex PCR; in TCRdb, only in-frame clones are kept and a portion is missing. This sample yields about 90,000 clones, of which around 89% are seen a single time; less than 3.5% belongs to the top ten. Those enrolled in Seattle joined during active infection and were followed longitudinally afterward.

The rearrangement uses TRBV9 and TRBJ1-1; D gene uncertain. This clonotype originated in a man aged 45 to 65 with COVID-19, enrolled during active disease. The sample was peripheral blood. CDR3 loop: CASSVAGFGNTEAFF. CDR3 DNA sequence: TGTGCCAGCAGCGTAGCGGGGTTCGGGAACACTGAAGCTTTCTTT. The variable domain in full, completed from reference TRBV9 and TRBJ1-1, reads DSGVTQTPKHLITATGQRVTLRCSPRSGDLSVYWYQQSLDQGLQFLIQYYNGEERAKGNILERFSAQQFPDLHSELNLSSLELGDSALYFCASSVAGFGNTEAFFGQGTRLTVV.